This TCR beta chain was obtained from a study of blood T cell repertoires in COVID-19. For the study at large: The cDNA or gDNA used as material had been derived from T cells, B-cell-depleted T cells, or PBMCs.

This clone is a singleton in its sample. The ends were cut back, 1 base at V and 4 bases at J, with 19 bases in the middle. This CDR3 contains 17 residues. In germline, CDR1 is LGHDT, CDR2 YNNKEL (reference sequence). Participants reported their clinical history, and cohort assignment relied on those reports. Original processing methods: Cell counts per sample came from amplifying reference gene primers. Produced via immunoSEQ multiplex PCR; TCRdb's table is partial and in-frame only. D and trimming were read from the DNA, whereas the V and J calls and clone size are those reported in that table. The sample has approximately 150,000 clones, 70% to 85% seen once.

The origin of this receptor is a man aged 45 to 65 who had recovered from COVID-19. The sample was PBMCs or T cells enriched from blood (not recorded which). The J gene is TRBJ1-1, the V gene TRBV3-1 (or the pseudogene TRBV3-2), with D perhaps TRBD1 (5 bases). The CDR3 protein is CASSQVVLSGRSTEAFF. Here the CDR3 DNA reads TGTGCCAGCAGCCAAGTAGTCCTTTCAGGGCGAAGCACTGAAGCTTTCTTT.